The 32 T cell receptor beta chains given below trace back to one sample, sequenced in a study of cytomegalovirus exposure and HLA in healthy donors. Primers for the PCR totalled 60 Vbeta and 13 Jbeta. The assay was immunoSEQ multiplex PCR, and TCRdb's table has in-frame clones only and misses some. Altogether about 120,000 clones are present, roughly 71% being singletons, with the ten largest covering about 2.7%. The sequenced sample was PBMCs. The receptor set was obtained from a woman aged 40 to 50 in good health and CMV-seropositive.

This clone was seen only a few times. The CDR3 bases are TGTGCCAGCAGCTTAGGGGTTCTAGCGGGGTACTATTCAGATACGCAGTATTTT. Amino acids: CASSLGVLAGYYSDTQYF. The chain carries TRBV7-8 and TRBJ2-3; 9 bases agree with TRBD2. J was trimmed by 4 bases and V by 1 base; bases with no gene match: 12. The CDR3 spans 18 residues. From germline, CDR1 is SGHVS and CDR2 FQNEAQ.

V is TRBV5-6 and J is TRBJ2-7; possibly TRBD1 for D (6 bases). The CDR3 covers 14 residues. Germline CDR1 reads SGHDT; CDR2 reads YYEEEE. V was pared by 0 bases and J by 2 bases, with 9 bases between. The DNA of the CDR3 is TGTGCCAGCAGCTTGGAGGACAGTCCCTACGAGCAGTACTTC. Amino acid sequence: CASSLEDSPYEQYF. The full variable domain, with the rest looked up from reference TRBV5-6 and TRBJ2-7, is DAGVTQSPTHLIKTRGQQVTLRCSPKSGHDTVSWYQQALGQGPQFIFQYYEEEERQRGNFPDRFSGHQFPNYSSELNVNALLLGDSALYLCASSLEDSPYEQYFGPGTRLTVT.

Note on this clone: Other DNA sequences in this specimen translate into the identical CDR3. This sequence joins TRBV7-2 and TRBJ2-3; possibly TRBD2 for D (7 bases). Trimming took off 1 base at V and 5 bases at J, with 16 bases between the two ends. CDR3 length: 16 residues. Germline V gene data show CDR1 as SGHTA and CDR2 as FQGNSA. The CDR3 bases are TGTGCCAGCAGCTTAGTGGGGGGGCGCGACGGAGATACGCAGTATTTT. Its translation: CASSLVGGRDGDTQYF.

The chain couples TRBV4-1 to TRBJ2-1, with 8 bases aligning to TRBD2. Unmatched junction bases numbered 7, after V lost 0 bases and J lost 3 bases. The CDR3 has 17 residues. The germline gives CDR1 MGHRA, CDR2 YSYEKL. The CDR3 loop reads CASSQDLGTSGYNEQFF. In DNA, the CDR3 is TGCGCCAGCAGCCAAGATCTAGGAACTAGCGGCTACAATGAGCAGTTCTTC.

The J gene is TRBJ1-5, the V gene TRBV28; D not certain. Germline V gene lookup returns CDR1 MDHEN and CDR2 SYDVKM. This CDR3 has 14 residues. V lost 5 bases to trimming and J lost 4 bases, with 12 bases between them. CDR3 region: CASSGGVLNQPQHF. Here the CDR3 DNA reads TGTGCCAGCAGTGGAGGAGTTTTGAATCAGCCCCAGCATTTT.

This chain connects TRBV6-1 to TRBJ2-5, with TRBD2 matching over 10 bases. The length of the CDR3 is 15 residues. V was pared by 0 bases and J by 5 bases, with 3 bases of the junction left unmatched. CDR1 and CDR2 (germline): MNHNS, SASEGT. The CDR3 reads CASSEAAGGVETQYF. Here the CDR3 DNA reads TGTGCCAGCAGTGAAGCAGCGGGGGGGGTTGAGACCCAGTACTTC.

This clone was found once. The chain has TRBV27 and TRBJ1-1, with TRBD1 identical over 7 bases. Trimming took 3 bases from V and 0 from J; bases not matched to a gene: 4. Germline CDR1 is MNHEY and CDR2 is SMNVEV (reference sequence). The CDR3 totals 15 residues. The CDR3 nucleotides read TGTGCCAGCAGTTTGAGACAGGGCATGAACACTGAAGCTTTCTTT. Translation: CASSLRQGMNTEAFF.

The chain has TRBV6-6 and TRBJ1-2, with D possibly being TRBD1 (5 bases). This CDR3 is built from 13 residues. CDR1 is MNHNY, CDR2 SVGAGI, per germline (reference sequence). V lost 8 bases and J 4 bases, leaving 14 bases between the germline ends. This chain's CDR3 is CASSLGDSYGYTF. CDR3 DNA: TGTGCCAGCTCCTTAGGGGACTCCTATGGCTACACCTTC.

This clone was detected a few times. This sequence joins TRBV9 and TRBJ2-3, with TRBD1 as a possible D gene (5 bases). Trimming pared 2 bases from V and 1 base from J, leaving 14 bases between. The CDR3 spans 16 residues. Germline CDR1 and CDR2: SGDLS and YYNGEE. Written as DNA, the CDR3 is TGTGCCAGCAGCGTGGGCGGCAGGGCCCGCACAGATACGCAGTATTTT. This gives the protein CASSVGGRARTDTQYF.

The chain couples TRBV6-1 to TRBJ1-1, with D possibly TRBD1 on 5 matching bases. Trimming removed 2 bases at V and 1 base at J, with 11 bases between. Germline-derived CDR1 and CDR2 are MNHNS and SASEGT. The CDR3 totals 15 residues. The CDR3 nucleotides read TGTGCCAGCAGTGAACTCCCCACAGGGAACACTGAAGCTTTCTTT. It encodes CASSELPTGNTEAFF.

V usage is TRBV7-8 and J usage is TRBJ1-4; 9 positions match TRBD1. Germline assignment: CDR1 SGHVS and CDR2 FQNEAQ. Unmatched junction bases numbered 6, after V lost 0 bases and J lost 7 bases. This CDR3 spans 16 amino acids. CDR3 nucleotides: TGTGCCAGCAGCTTAGCTTCCCGGGACAGGGCTGAAAAACTGTTTTTT. Translation gives CASSLASRDRAEKLFF.

CDR3 nucleotides: TGTGCCAGCAGCCCGAACGCGGGACAGGGATCGATTGAAAAACTGTTTTTT. Translation gives CASSPNAGQGSIEKLFF. The genes are TRBV4-2 and TRBJ1-4, with TRBD1 matching over 9 bases. The CDR3 is 17 residues long. The V gene end was trimmed by 4 bases and the J gene end by 7 bases; junction bases not matched to a gene: 13. CDR1 is LGHNA, CDR2 YNFKEQ, per germline.

In this sample, this clone turned up a few times. This sequence joins TRBV29-1 and TRBJ1-4; 12 bases map to TRBD1. With 2 bases clipped from V and 10 bases from J, the junction kept 20 bases outside the gene matches. This CDR3 spans 19 amino acids. Germline-derived CDR1 and CDR2 are SQVTM and ANQGSEA. The CDR3 DNA reads TGCAGCGTTGAATTAGGGCTAGACGGGACAGGGGGCATAAGCGGAAAACTGTTTTTT. This sequence encodes CSVELGLDGTGGISGKLFF.

This chain connects TRBV6-5 to TRBJ1-1, with D maybe TRBD1 (6 bases). Trimming pared 5 bases from V and 0 bases from J, leaving 10 bases between. Germline CDR1 is MNHEY and CDR2 is SVGAGI. The CDR3 is 14 amino acids. CDR3 sequence reads: CASSVDRVNTEAFF. The CDR3 nucleotides read TGTGCCAGCAGTGTGGACAGAGTGAACACTGAAGCTTTCTTT.

The chain is built from TRBV25-1 and TRBJ1-1; TRBD1 aligns across 8 bases. Unmatched junction bases numbered 8, after V lost 7 bases and J lost 1 base. Germline CDR1 and CDR2: MGHDK and SYGVNS. The length of the CDR3 is 15 residues. DNA for the CDR3: TGTGCCAGCATCAAGGCAGGGGGCGCGAACACTGAAGCTTTCTTT. Amino acid sequence: CASIKAGGANTEAFF.

This clone has more than one count but fewer than ten. The rearrangement links TRBV5-1 to TRBJ1-4; the match to TRBD1 covers 7 bases. The CDR3 extends over 15 amino acids. After removal of 4 bases from V and 0 bases from J, the junction contained 3 bases not matched to a gene. In germline, CDR1 is SGHRS, CDR2 YFSETQ. The CDR3 reads CASSIQGATNEKLFF. The CDR3 region has the DNA TGCGCCAGCAGCATCCAGGGGGCAACTAATGAAAAACTGTTTTTT.

V and J are TRBV7-9 and TRBJ2-2, with a possible D match to TRBD2 (7 bases). The V and J ends lost 5 bases and 3 bases respectively, with 19 bases between them. Germline-derived CDR1 and CDR2 are SEHNR and FQNEAQ (reference sequence). The CDR3 contains 17 residues. CDR3 protein: CASSQRTGGLDTGELFF. CDR3 coding DNA: TGTGCCAGCAGCCAGAGGACGGGGGGCCTAGACACCGGGGAGCTGTTTTTT.

The rearrangement uses TRBV5-4 and TRBJ2-5; D is possibly TRBD2 (6 bases). CDR3 length: 13 amino acids. The V end lost 7 bases, the J end lost 5 bases, and 15 bases lay between the germline ends. Per the germline V gene, CDR1 is SGHNT and CDR2 is YYREEE (reference sequence). DNA of the CDR3: TGTGCCAGCCGAGGCGGGGCGGGGGAGACCCAGTACTTC. Its translation: CASRGGAGETQYF.

V is TRBV9 and J is TRBJ2-1; D perhaps matches TRBD2 (5 bases). Germline lookup yields CDR1 SGDLS and CDR2 YYNGEE. CDR3 length: 14 residues. The germline V and J ends were trimmed by 4 bases and 4 bases, with 12 bases remaining between them. The CDR3 DNA follows: TGTGCCAGCAGCCCACGGACTGGATACAATGAGCAGTTCTTC. It yields the protein CASSPRTGYNEQFF.

The V and J genes are TRBV7-2 and TRBJ2-3; D is perhaps TRBD2 (5 bases). The germline V and J ends were trimmed by 3 bases and 3 bases, with 7 bases remaining between them. The CDR3 runs to 13 residues. CDR1 SGHTA and CDR2 FQGNSA come from the germline V gene. CDR3 sequence: CASSFTRTDTQYF. The CDR3 region has the DNA TGTGCCAGCAGCTTTACTAGAACAGATACGCAGTATTTT.

The gene calls are TRBV6-5 and TRBJ1-1; D ambiguous. The CDR3 runs to 13 residues. The V gene lost 5 bases and the J gene lost 4 bases, with 11 bases spanning the gap. CDR1 and CDR2 from the germline V gene are MNHEY and SVGAGI. The CDR3: CASSTGLGTEAFF. In nucleotides, the CDR3 is TGTGCCAGCAGTACGGGGTTAGGCACTGAAGCTTTCTTT.

The rearrangement links TRBV2 to TRBJ1-5; 7 bases are a match to TRBD1. The CDR3 is made up of 15 amino acids. V shed 4 bases, J shed 3 bases, and the junction held 6 bases outside the gene matches. Germline V gene data show CDR1 as SNHLY and CDR2 as FYNNEI. The CDR3 here is CASSGGQGVNQPQHF. In DNA form, the CDR3 reads TGTGCCAGCAGTGGCGGGCAGGGGGTCAATCAGCCCCAGCATTTT.

This clone was counted a few times. This chain connects TRBV7-9 to TRBJ1-3; D remains unclear. The CDR3 loop spans 16 amino acids. Germline loops: CDR1 SEHNR, CDR2 FQNEAQ (reference sequence). V gave up 3 bases and J gave up 0 bases, with 12 bases separating them. The CDR3 reads CASSFAEGSSGNTIYF. CDR3 sequence (DNA): TGTGCCAGCAGCTTTGCCGAAGGGAGCTCTGGAAACACCATATATTTT.

The gene calls are TRBV7-8 and TRBJ1-5, with 8 bases that match TRBD1. The V gene's germline CDR1 is SGHVS and CDR2 FQNEAQ. V trimming: 1 base; J trimming: 0 bases; junction bases outside the gene matches: 2. The CDR3 loop spans 16 amino acids. The CDR3 DNA reads as TGTGCCAGCAGCTTAGGGGGACAGGTTAGCAATCAGCCCCAGCATTTT. Its protein product is CASSLGGQVSNQPQHF.

V usage is TRBV7-2 and J usage is TRBJ2-7, with a tentative D call TRBD1 (6 bases). The CDR3 consists of 17 residues. Germline CDR1 reads SGHTA; CDR2 reads FQGNSA. Trimming took 2 bases from V and 5 from J, leaving 22 bases between them. As DNA, the CDR3 is TGTGCCAGCAGCTTAAACCCGACAGGCCTCCAATCCGACGAGCAGTACTTC. Its protein is CASSLNPTGLQSDEQYF. The variable domain in full, with the rest retrieved from reference TRBV7-2 and TRBJ2-7, is GAGVSQSPSNKVTEKGKDVELRCDPISGHTALYWYRQSLGQGLEFLIYFQGNSAPDKSGLPSDRFSAERTGGSVSTLTIQRTQQEDSAVYLCASSLNPTGLQSDEQYFGPGTRLTVT.

J is TRBJ2-3 and V is TRBV18; no firm D call. Germline values: CDR1 KGHSH, CDR2 LQKENI. The CDR3 covers 15 residues. The germline V and J ends were trimmed by 5 bases and 2 bases, with 14 bases remaining between them. The CDR3 protein is CASSFSTANTDTQYF. The DNA of the CDR3 is TGTGCCAGCTCATTCTCGACTGCTAACACAGATACGCAGTATTTT.

This chain uses TRBV10-3 with TRBJ2-1, with a weak D call TRBD2 (7 bases). The length of the CDR3 is 14 residues. Germline V gene sequence: CDR1 ENHRY, CDR2 SYGVKD. V lost 6 bases and J 8 bases, leaving 17 bases between the germline ends. The CDR3 spells CAIRIQGGHDEQFF. CDR3 bases: TGTGCCATCAGAATACAGGGAGGGCACGATGAGCAGTTCTTC.

The V gene is TRBV5-1, the J gene TRBJ1-5, with D possibly matching TRBD1 (5 bases). Deletions cut 2 bases from V and 6 bases from J, with 15 bases between. Germline CDR1 reads SGHRS; CDR2 reads YFSETQ. The CDR3 is made up of 15 amino acids. This CDR3 is CASSFLGVVGQPQHF. CDR3 DNA sequence: TGCGCCAGCAGCTTCTTAGGGGTGGTGGGTCAGCCCCAGCATTTT.

V usage is TRBV7-9 and J usage is TRBJ1-2; D is possibly TRBD1 (6 bases). V was pared by 3 bases and J by 3 bases, with 11 bases between. Germline CDR1 SEHNR, CDR2 FQNEAQ (reference sequence). The CDR3 consists of 14 residues. CDR3 sequence: CASSFPGADYGYTF. CDR3 nucleotide sequence: TGTGCCAGCAGCTTTCCAGGGGCCGACTATGGCTACACCTTC.

This rearrangement joins TRBV5-1 to TRBJ1-4; 7 nucleotides align to TRBD1. J gave up 3 bases and V 7 bases, and 6 bases lay outside the gene matches. The CDR3 runs 14 residues. From germline, CDR1 is SGHRS and CDR2 YFSETQ. The CDR3 DNA follows: TGCGCCAGCTCGGGACAGAGCTCTAATGAAAAACTGTTTTTT. Translated, it gives CASSGQSSNEKLFF.

The chain is built from TRBV30 and TRBJ2-1; maybe TRBD2 (7 bases). The CDR3 has 14 residues. Trimming removed 0 bases from V and 6 bases from J, with 12 bases in between. Germline lookup yields CDR1 GTSNPN and CDR2 SVGIG (reference sequence). The CDR3 sequence: CAWSVWGGLNEQFF. CDR3 bases: TGTGCCTGGAGTGTTTGGGGGGGCCTCAATGAGCAGTTCTTC.

By sample share, this clone is medium-sized (0.01 to 0.1%). The chain couples TRBV6-5 to TRBJ1-2; tentative D call: TRBD1 (5 bases). The CDR3 loop spans 13 amino acids. Germline V gene data show CDR1 as MNHEY and CDR2 as SVGAGI. The ends were cut back, 4 bases at V and 5 bases at J, with 11 bases in the middle. CDR3 in amino acids: CASSSSGGYGYTF. In DNA form, the CDR3 reads TGTGCCAGCAGTTCCTCCGGGGGTTATGGCTACACCTTC.